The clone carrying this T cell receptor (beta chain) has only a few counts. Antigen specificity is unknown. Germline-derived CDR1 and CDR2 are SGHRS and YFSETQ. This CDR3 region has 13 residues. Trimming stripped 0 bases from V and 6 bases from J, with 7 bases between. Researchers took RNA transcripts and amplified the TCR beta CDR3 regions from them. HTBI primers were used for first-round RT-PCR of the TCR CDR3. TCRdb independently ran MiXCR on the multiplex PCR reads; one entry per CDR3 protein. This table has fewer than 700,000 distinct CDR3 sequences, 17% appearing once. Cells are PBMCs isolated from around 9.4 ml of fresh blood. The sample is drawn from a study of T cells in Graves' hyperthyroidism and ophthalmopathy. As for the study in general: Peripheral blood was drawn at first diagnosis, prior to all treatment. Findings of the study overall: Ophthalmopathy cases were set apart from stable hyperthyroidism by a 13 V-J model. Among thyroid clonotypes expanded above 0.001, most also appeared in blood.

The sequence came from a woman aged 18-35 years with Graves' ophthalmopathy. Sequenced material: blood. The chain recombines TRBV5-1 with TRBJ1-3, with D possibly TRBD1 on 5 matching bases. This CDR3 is CASSLGRENTIYF. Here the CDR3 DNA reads TGCGCCAGCAGCTTGGGCAGGGAAAACACCATATATTTT.